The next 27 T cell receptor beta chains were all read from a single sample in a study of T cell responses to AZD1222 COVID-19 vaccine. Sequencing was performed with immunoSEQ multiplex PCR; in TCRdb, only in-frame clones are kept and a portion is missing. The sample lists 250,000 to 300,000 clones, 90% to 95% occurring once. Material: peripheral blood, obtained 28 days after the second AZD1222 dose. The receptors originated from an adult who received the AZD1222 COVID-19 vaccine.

CDR3: CASRTGVEQYF. In DNA form, the CDR3 reads TGTGCCAGCAGGACAGGGGTCGAGCAGTACTTC. V usage is TRBV7-2 and J usage is TRBJ2-7; 8 bases are a match to TRBD1. The V gene's germline CDR1 is SGHTA and CDR2 FQGNSA. The V segment lost 6 bases and the J segment 6 bases; nucleotides outside the gene matches: 1. The length of the CDR3 is 11 residues.

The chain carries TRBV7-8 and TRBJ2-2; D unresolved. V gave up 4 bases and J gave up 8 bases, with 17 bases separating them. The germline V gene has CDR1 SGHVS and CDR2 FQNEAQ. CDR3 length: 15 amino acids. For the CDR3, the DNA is TGTGCCAGCAGCTCATCGGCCGTGGCAGGAGGGGAGCTGTTTTTT. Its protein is CASSSSAVAGGELFF.

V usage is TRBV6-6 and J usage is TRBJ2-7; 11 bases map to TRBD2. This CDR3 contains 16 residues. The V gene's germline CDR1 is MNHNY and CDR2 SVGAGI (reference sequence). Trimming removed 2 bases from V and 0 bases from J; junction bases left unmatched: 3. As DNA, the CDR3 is TGTGCCAGCAGTTACCCGACTAGCGGGACCTCCTACGAGCAGTACTTC. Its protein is CASSYPTSGTSYEQYF.

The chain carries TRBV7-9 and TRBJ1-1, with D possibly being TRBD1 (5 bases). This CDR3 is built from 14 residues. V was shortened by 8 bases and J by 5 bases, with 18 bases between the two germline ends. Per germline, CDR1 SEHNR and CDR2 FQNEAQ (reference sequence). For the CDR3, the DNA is TGTGCCAGCGGCGTGTGGACCGGGGGGACTGAAGCTTTCTTT. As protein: CASGVWTGGTEAFF.

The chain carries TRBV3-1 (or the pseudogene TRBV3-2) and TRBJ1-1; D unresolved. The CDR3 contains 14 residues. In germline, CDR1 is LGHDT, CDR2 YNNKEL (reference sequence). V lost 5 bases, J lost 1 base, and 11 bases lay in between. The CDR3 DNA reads TGTGCCAGCAGCTCGGGGATAGGGAACACTGAAGCTTTCTTT. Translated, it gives CASSSGIGNTEAFF.

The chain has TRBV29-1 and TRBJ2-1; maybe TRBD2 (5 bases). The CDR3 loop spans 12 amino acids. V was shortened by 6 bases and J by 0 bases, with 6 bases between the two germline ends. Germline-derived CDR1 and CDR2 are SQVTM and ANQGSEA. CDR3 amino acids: CSVGSSYNEQFF. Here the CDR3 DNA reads TGCAGCGTAGGGAGCTCCTACAATGAGCAGTTCTTC.

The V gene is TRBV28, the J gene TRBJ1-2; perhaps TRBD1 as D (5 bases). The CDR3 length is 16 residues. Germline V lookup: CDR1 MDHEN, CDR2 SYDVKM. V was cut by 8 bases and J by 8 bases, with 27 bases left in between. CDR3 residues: CASLMGRDPYLRGYTF. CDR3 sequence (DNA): TGTGCCAGCTTAATGGGGCGGGACCCATATCTTAGGGGCTACACCTTC.

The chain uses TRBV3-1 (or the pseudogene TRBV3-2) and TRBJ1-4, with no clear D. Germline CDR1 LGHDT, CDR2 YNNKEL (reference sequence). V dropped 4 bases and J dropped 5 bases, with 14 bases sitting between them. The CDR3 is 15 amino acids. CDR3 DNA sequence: TGTGCCAGCAGCCCCGCGTGGGCTTCGAATGAAAAACTGTTTTTT. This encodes CASSPAWASNEKLFF.

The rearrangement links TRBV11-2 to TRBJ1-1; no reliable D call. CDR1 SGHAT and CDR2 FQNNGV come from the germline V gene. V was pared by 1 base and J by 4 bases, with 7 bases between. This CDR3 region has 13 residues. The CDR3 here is CASSLVSGTEAFF. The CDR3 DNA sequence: TGTGCCAGCAGCTTAGTGTCGGGCACTGAAGCTTTCTTT.

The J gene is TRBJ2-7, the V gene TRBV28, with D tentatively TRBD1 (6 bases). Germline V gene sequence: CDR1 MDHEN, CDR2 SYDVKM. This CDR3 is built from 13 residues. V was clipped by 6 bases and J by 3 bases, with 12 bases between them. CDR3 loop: CASSEGQNYEQYF. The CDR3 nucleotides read TGTGCCAGCAGCGAAGGACAGAACTACGAGCAGTACTTC.

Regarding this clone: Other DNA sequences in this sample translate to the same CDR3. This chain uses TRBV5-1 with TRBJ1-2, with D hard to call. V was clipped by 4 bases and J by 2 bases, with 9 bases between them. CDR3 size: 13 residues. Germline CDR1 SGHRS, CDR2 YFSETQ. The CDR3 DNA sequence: TGCGCCAGCAGCCTCGGCGGCAACTATGGCTACACCTTC. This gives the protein CASSLGGNYGYTF.

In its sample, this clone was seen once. The CDR3 spells CASSREPGGGTDTQYF. In nucleotides, the CDR3 is TGCGCCAGCAGCCGAGAGCCCGGGGGAGGCACAGATACGCAGTATTTT. V gene TRBV10-1 combines with J gene TRBJ2-3; TRBD2 is a possible D gene (6 bases). V shed 6 bases and J shed 1 base, with 17 bases lying between them. The CDR3 is made up of 16 amino acids. CDR1 WNHNN and CDR2 SYGVQD come from the germline V gene (reference sequence).

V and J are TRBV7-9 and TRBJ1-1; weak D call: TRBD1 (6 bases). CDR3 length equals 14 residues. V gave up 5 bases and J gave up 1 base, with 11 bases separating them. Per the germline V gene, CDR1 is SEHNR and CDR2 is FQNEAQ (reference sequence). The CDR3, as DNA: TGTGCCAGCAGCCCCGAGACAGGGAACACTGAAGCTTTCTTT. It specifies CASSPETGNTEAFF.

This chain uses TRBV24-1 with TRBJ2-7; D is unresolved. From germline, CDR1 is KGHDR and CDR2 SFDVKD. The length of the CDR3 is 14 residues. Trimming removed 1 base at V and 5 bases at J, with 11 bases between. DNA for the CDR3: TGTGCCACCAGTGATTTTCCATCGTCGGACGAGCAGTACTTC. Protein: CATSDFPSSDEQYF.

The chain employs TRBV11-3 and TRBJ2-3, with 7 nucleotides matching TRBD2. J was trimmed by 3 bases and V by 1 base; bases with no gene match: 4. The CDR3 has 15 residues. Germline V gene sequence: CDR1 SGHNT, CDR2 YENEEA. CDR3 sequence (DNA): TGTGCCAGCAGCTTAGGGGGGACTAAAACAGATACGCAGTATTTT. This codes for CASSLGGTKTDTQYF.

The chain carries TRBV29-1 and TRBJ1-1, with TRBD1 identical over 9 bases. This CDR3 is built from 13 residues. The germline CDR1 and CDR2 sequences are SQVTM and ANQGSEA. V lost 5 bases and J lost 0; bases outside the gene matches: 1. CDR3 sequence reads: CSVRDRVNTEAFF. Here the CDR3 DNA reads TGCAGCGTTCGGGACAGGGTGAACACTGAAGCTTTCTTT.

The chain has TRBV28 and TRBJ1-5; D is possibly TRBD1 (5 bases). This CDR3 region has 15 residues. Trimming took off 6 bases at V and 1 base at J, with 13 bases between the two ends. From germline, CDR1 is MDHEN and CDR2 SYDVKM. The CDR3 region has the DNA TGTGCCAGCAGCTCCGTGGGGGACAGCAATCAGCCCCAGCATTTT. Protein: CASSSVGDSNQPQHF.

The chain's CDR3 is CASSYGDRSSYEQYF. The CDR3 DNA is TGTGCCAGCAGCTACGGGGACCGGAGTTCCTACGAGCAGTACTTC. J is TRBJ2-7 and V is TRBV3-1 (or the pseudogene TRBV3-2); tentatively, D is TRBD1 or TRBD2 (5 bases each). Germline lookup yields CDR1 LGHDT and CDR2 YNNKEL (reference sequence). This CDR3 contains 15 residues. V dropped 5 bases and J dropped 1 base, with 15 bases sitting between them.

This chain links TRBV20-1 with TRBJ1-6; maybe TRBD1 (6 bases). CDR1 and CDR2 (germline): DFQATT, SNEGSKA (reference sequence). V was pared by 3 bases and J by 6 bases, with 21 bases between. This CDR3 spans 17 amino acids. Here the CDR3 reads CSASSGGGGAGNSPLHF. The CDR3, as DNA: TGCAGTGCTAGTTCCGGGGGAGGGGGAGCCGGTAATTCACCCCTCCACTTT.

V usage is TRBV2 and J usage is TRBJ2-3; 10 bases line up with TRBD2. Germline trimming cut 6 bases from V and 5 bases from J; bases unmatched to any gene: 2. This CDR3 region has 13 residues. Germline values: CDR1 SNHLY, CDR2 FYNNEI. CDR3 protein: CASSGLAVDTQYF. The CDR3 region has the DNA TGTGCCAGCAGCGGACTAGCGGTAGATACGCAGTATTTT.

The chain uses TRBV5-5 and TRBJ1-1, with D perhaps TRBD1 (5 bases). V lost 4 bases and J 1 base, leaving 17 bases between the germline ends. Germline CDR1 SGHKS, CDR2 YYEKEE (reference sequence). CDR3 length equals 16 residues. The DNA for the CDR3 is TGTGCCAGCAGCCCGGGAGGGGCTTTAACGAACACTGAAGCTTTCTTT. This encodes CASSPGGALTNTEAFF.

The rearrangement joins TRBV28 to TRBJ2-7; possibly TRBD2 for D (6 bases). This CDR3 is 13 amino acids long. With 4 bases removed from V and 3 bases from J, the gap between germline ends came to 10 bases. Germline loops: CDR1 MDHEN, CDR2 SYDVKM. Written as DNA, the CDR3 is TGTGCCAGCAGTTGGGGGGAAGGCTACGAGCAGTACTTC. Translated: CASSWGEGYEQYF.

Here the CDR3 reads CASSSPRGSSYEQYF. In DNA, the CDR3 is TGTGCCAGCAGCTCCCCTCGCGGGAGCTCCTACGAGCAGTACTTC. V and J are TRBV11-2 and TRBJ2-7; 7 bases line up with TRBD2. CDR3 length equals 15 residues. Trimming removed 4 bases from V and 0 bases from J; junction bases left unmatched: 6. CDR1 and CDR2 (germline): SGHAT, FQNNGV.

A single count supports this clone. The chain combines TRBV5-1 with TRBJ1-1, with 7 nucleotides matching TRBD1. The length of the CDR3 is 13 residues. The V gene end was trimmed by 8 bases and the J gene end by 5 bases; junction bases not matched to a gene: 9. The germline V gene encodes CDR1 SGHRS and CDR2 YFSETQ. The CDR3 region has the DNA TGCGCCAGTTCAACAGCAGGGGGGACTGAAGCTTTCTTT. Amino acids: CASSTAGGTEAFF.

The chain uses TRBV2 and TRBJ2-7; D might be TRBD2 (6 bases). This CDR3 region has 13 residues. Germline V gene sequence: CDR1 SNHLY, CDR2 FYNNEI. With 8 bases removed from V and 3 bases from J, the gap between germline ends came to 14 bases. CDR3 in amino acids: CASSGTFFYEQYF. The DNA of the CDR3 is TGTGCCAGCTCCGGGACTTTTTTCTACGAGCAGTACTTC.

DNA for the CDR3: TGTGCCAGCAGCTGGGCCGCCCGATTCAATGAGCAGTTCTTC. It translates to CASSWAARFNEQFF. The V gene is TRBV28, the J gene TRBJ2-1, with D uncertain. Trimming shortened V by 6 bases and J by 6 bases, and 15 bases separated the two germline ends. CDR3 length equals 14 residues. The germline CDR1 and CDR2 sequences are MDHEN and SYDVKM. The variable domain in full, with the rest retrieved from reference TRBV28 and TRBJ2-1, is DVKVTQSSRYLVKRTGEKVFLECVQDMDHENMFWYRQDPGLGLRLIYFSYDVKMKEKGDIPEGYSVSREKKERFSLILESASTNQTSMYLCASSWAARFNEQFFGPGTRLTVL.

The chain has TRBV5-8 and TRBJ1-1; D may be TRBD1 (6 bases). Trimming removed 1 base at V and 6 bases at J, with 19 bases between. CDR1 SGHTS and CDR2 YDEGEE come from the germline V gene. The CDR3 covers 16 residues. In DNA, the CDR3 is TGTGCCAGCAGCTTGTTTCGGGGGGCGGGAAGTTCTGAAGCTTTCTTT. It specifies CASSLFRGAGSSEAFF.